This T cell receptor beta chain comes out of a study of T-cell reconstitution after alpha-beta-depleted transplantation in children (dated by TCRdb to about 2016). Background on the whole study: T-cell immune reconstitution after TCRalphabeta/CD19-depleted allogeneic hematopoietic cell transplantation in children was quantitatively tracked in the study by means of TCR repertoire profiling. Findings and caveats that apply to the study as a whole: Over the following months the frequencies of hyperexpanded clones went down, and after one year T-cell counts and TCRbeta diversity were mostly credited to newly produced T cells. In some patients, the high TCRbeta diversity seen at day 60 was put down to recipient T cells and intrathymic progenitors that had survived conditioning. The apparently early alphabetaT-cell count recovery about two months after transplant was reportedly dependent on only several hundred rapidly expanded clones derived from non-depleted graft cells.

According to the study, the label for this sample's treatment or condition signals: allogeneic hematopoietic cell transplantation with graft depleted of TCRalphabeta T cells and CD19 B cells. The children who served as transplant recipients had been given grafts of TCRalphabeta/CD19-depleted allogeneic hematopoietic cells. Library method: PCR. The instrument given in TCRdb is Illumina HiSeq 2500. Molecular barcoding was employed in the preparation of TCR libraries, with unique molecular identifiers being used to normalize TCRbeta repertoire quantification. TCRdb redid the processing of the public reads, applying fastp at Q25 and MiXCR, and retained in-frame beta chains. CDR3 protein sequences are deduplicated, and each keeps its most common genes and DNA. This sample gives roughly 160,000 distinct CDR3 sequences in total; approximately 10% of them show up just once. Together, the top ten hold 13% of the sample.

The CDR3, cysteine through phenylalanine, is 14 amino acids long. Only the CDR3 region is kept as DNA, spanning 42 bases read in frame from base 1. Here V drops 10 bases and J drops 4 bases, and the junction holds 9 bases not matched to any gene. CDR1 and CDR2 were assigned from the germline V gene as MDHEN and SYDVKM. This clonotype appeared many times. It has no known antigen specificity. Base qualities are missing; no much larger clone stands one base away. This TCR was sampled from a boy between 2 and 10 years old with acute myeloid leukemia, due to receive a stem cell transplant. The starting material was PBMCs, obtained before TCRalphabeta/CD19-depleted stem cell transplant. The chain is assembled from TRBV28 and TRBJ2-3, with 9 bases aligning to TRBD2. The DNA sequence reads TGTGCCACCGAATCAGCGGGAGGTTCAGATACGCAGTATTTT. This gives the protein CATESAGGSDTQYF.